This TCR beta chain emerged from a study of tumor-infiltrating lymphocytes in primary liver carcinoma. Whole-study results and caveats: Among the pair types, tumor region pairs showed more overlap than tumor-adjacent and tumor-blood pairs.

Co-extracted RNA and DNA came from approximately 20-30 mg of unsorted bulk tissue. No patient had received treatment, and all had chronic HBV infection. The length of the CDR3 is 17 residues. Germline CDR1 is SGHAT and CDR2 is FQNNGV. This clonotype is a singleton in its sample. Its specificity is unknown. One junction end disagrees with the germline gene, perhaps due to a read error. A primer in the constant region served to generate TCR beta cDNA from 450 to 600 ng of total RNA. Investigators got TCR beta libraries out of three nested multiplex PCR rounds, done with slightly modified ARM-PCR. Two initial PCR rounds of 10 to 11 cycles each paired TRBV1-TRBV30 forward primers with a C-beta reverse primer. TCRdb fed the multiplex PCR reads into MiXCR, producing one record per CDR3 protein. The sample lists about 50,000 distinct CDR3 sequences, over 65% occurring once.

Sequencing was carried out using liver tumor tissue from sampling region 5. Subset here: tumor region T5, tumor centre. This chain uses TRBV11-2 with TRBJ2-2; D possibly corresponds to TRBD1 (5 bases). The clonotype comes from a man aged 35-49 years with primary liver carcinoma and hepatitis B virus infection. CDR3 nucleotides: TGTGCCAGCAGTTTAGATCGTAGGGGTAGGGACACCGGGGAGCTGTTTTTT. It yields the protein CASSLDRRGRDTGELFF.